Given below is one T cell receptor beta chain in context. Sequencing used immunoSEQ multiplex PCR; TCRdb keeps in-frame clones, though not all of them. The data show some 140,000 clones, with 84% seen just once and under 5.5% held by the top ten. The entry originates in a study of blood T cell repertoires in COVID-19. Across the study: Researchers got acute and convalescent COVID-19 samples from the United States, Italy and Spain. T cells, B-cell-depleted T cells, or PBMCs provided the cDNA or gDNA that served as material.

This CDR3 contains 14 residues. Germline CDR1 and CDR2: LGHDT and YNNKEL (reference sequence). Trimming removed 4 bases from V and 4 bases from J, with 13 bases in between. Allocation to cohorts depended on clinical history reported by the participants. This sequence joins TRBV3-1 (or the pseudogene TRBV3-2) and TRBJ1-1; TRBD1 is a possible D gene (5 bases). The clonotype originates from a middle-aged man with acute COVID-19. Sequencing was done on a sample of PBMCs or T cells enriched from blood (not recorded which). In DNA form, the CDR3 reads TGTGCCAGCAGCCCGGGGGGGGGAGGCACTGAAGCTTTCTTT. It is translated as CASSPGGGGTEAFF.